This TCR beta chain was sequenced in a study of blood T cell repertoires in COVID-19. V shed 0 bases and J 4 bases; nucleotides not matched to a gene: 9. The CDR3 is made up of 16 amino acids. In germline, CDR1 is SGHRS, CDR2 YFSETQ. The repertoire was sequenced with immunoSEQ multiplex PCR; TCRdb's copy has only in-frame clones and lacks some. The repertoire has some 400,000 clones, roughly 80% of them found once; the top ten carry under 1.2%. Sequencing was carried out using peripheral blood. This chain connects TRBV5-1 to TRBJ2-5; 7 bases match TRBD2. The TCR comes from a human donor with acute or convalescent COVID-19. The donor label of this sample is uncertain. The CDR3 here is CASSLGTAGAGETQYF. The CDR3 DNA is TGCGCCAGCAGCTTGGGGACTGCGGGAGCAGGAGAGACCCAGTACTTC.